These T cell receptor beta chains were read from a single sample in a study of identical twins. One entry per CDR3 protein results from TCRdb running MiXCR on the 5' RACE reads. The table shows 400,000 to 550,000 distinct CDR3 sequences, with 20% to 25% occurring only once. These sequences were also reported in another study, on T cells expressing NK-cell markers.

The specimen sequenced was CD4+ T cells sorted from blood. Receptor source: a woman aged 18 to 35 in good health. Each CDR3 is given without its conserved first and last residue. The D gene is left open where the match is weak. A clone size is listed for some rows: how often the clone was seen (once, few, many), or a class if it is expanded.

abundance	d_gene	len	v_gene	j_gene	CDR3aa
NA	NA	11	TRBV5-4	TRBJ1-1	ASSPGTNPEAF
NA	NA	13	TRBV5-6	TRBJ1-1	ASSLGSTGPRRAF
NA	NA	11	TRBV7-7	TRBJ2-2	ASTASGTGELF
many	TRBD1	12	TRBV15	TRBJ1-2	ATSRDRDRGGYT
few	NA	12	TRBV5-1	TRBJ2-5	ASSPGPVQETQY
few	TRBD2	12	TRBV7-2	TRBJ2-1	ASTLHPGGNEQF
once	TRBD2	12	TRBV3-1	TRBJ2-1	VSSQASGRREQF
few	NA	12	TRBV11-2	TRBJ2-1	ASIPRAGGREQF
NA	NA	14	TRBV25-1	TRBJ2-6	ASSKRGESGANVLT
NA	NA	11	TRBV5-1	TRBJ1-1	ASSRRGDTEAF
NA	TRBD2	14	TRBV4-3	TRBJ2-5	ASSLPSGAGQETQY
NA	TRBD2	12	TRBV7-7	TRBJ2-5	ASSSSGAQETQY
few	NA	12	TRBV20-1	TRBJ1-5	STSQGYSNQPQH
few	NA	10	TRBV20-1	TRBJ1-2	SASSASYGYT
NA	NA	12	TRBV12-3/TRBV12-4	TRBJ1-2	ASSFDFSYSGYT
NA	NA	13	TRBV20-1	TRBJ2-4	SASLRGRGKNIQY
NA	NA	11	TRBV6-1	TRBJ2-2	ARRDTNTGELF
few	NA	13	TRBV6-5	TRBJ1-2	ASSYSDGEGYGYT
few	TRBD2	13	TRBV9	TRBJ2-7	ASSPLGGGGFEQY
NA	NA	11	TRBV7-9	TRBJ1-2	ASSDRTVYGYT
few	TRBD2	15	TRBV5-1	TRBJ2-3	ASSLAVIAGSTDTQY
NA	NA	14	TRBV5-1	TRBJ2-2	ASRPVARAVTGELF
few	TRBD1	11	TRBV29-1	TRBJ2-5	SAGRGQEETQY
NA	TRBD2	11	TRBV20-1	TRBJ2-1	SGVWRESREQF
few	TRBD1	12	TRBV12-5	TRBJ1-2	ASGLSDRAYGYT
many	TRBD1	11	TRBV12-3/TRBV12-4	TRBJ1-5	ASGTGGNQPQH
few	NA	13	TRBV6-5	TRBJ1-3	ASSYSGGSGNTIY
few	NA	13	TRBV20-1	TRBJ1-2	SARDLSGTNYGYT
few	NA	12	TRBV20-1	TRBJ1-6	SALDGGGNSPLH
few	TRBD1	13	TRBV19	TRBJ2-1	ASSVRDRGGNEQF
NA	TRBD2	12	TRBV2	TRBJ2-5	ASRKRGSQETQY
few	NA	10	TRBV10-3	TRBJ2-3	AIGSGTDTQY